One and the same sample provided the 30 T cell receptor beta chains below, sequenced in a study of cytomegalovirus exposure and HLA in healthy donors. 60 Vbeta and 13 Jbeta primers were used in PCR. Using immunoSEQ multiplex PCR, the repertoire was profiled, and TCRdb retains in-frame clones only, with some absent. The sample carries about 130,000 clones, 80% recorded once. The sequenced sample consisted of PBMCs. These receptors were taken from a woman aged 40 to 49 in good health and CMV-seronegative.

The chain couples TRBV6-5 to TRBJ2-7, with 7 bases lining up with TRBD1. The CDR3 has 13 amino acids. Looked up from germline, CDR1 is MNHEY and CDR2 is SVGAGI. V dropped 6 bases and J dropped 5; count of bases not matched to a gene: 7. CDR3 DNA: TGTGCCAGCAGGACCGGGACAGTCAACGAGCAGTACTTC. It specifies CASRTGTVNEQYF.

The rearrangement uses TRBV4-1 and TRBJ2-7, with D hard to call. Trimming cost V 3 bases and J 3 bases, with 18 bases left between them. CDR1 MGHRA and CDR2 YSYEKL come from the germline V gene. The CDR3 loop spans 16 amino acids. CDR3 in DNA: TGCGCCAGCAGCCAGGCTCCTGATGCGACATTCTACGAGCAGTACTTC. Protein sequence: CASSQAPDATFYEQYF.

The chain combines TRBV7-8 with TRBJ1-1, with 7 positions matching TRBD1. The junction had 7 bases not matched to a gene; V was cut back by 4 bases and J by 8 bases. The CDR3 sequence is 13 residues long. Germline V gives CDR1 SGHVS, CDR2 FQNEAQ. In DNA, the CDR3 is TGTGCCAGCAGCTCAGGGGGGACTTTGGAAGCTTTCTTT. Translated: CASSSGGTLEAFF.

This sequence joins TRBV4-2 and TRBJ2-2; D possibly corresponds to TRBD2 (6 bases). Germline assignment: CDR1 LGHNA and CDR2 YNFKEQ. This CDR3 comprises 16 residues. The ends were cut back, 0 bases at V and 5 bases at J, with 13 bases in the middle. The CDR3 DNA reads as TGTGCCAGCAGCCAAGAGGCGGGGTTGGGGACCGGGGAGCTGTTTTTT. It encodes CASSQEAGLGTGELFF.

The chain combines TRBV7-9 with TRBJ1-2, with TRBD1 matching over 7 bases. Germline CDR1 is SEHNR and CDR2 is FQNEAQ (reference sequence). V shed 0 bases, J shed 8 bases, and the junction held 9 bases outside the gene matches. The CDR3 totals 15 residues. The CDR3 DNA follows: TGTGCCAGCAGCTTAGCGACAGGGCAGCCCCAAGGCTACACCTTC. Translating it yields CASSLATGQPQGYTF.

This chain connects TRBV2 to TRBJ1-1, with 7 bases matching TRBD1. V shed 5 bases and J 5 bases; nucleotides not matched to a gene: 8. The CDR3 is made up of 14 amino acids. The germline gives CDR1 SNHLY, CDR2 FYNNEI. CDR3 nucleotides: TGTGCCAGCAGTATTCGACAGGGTCAAACTGAAGCTTTCTTT. Its protein is CASSIRQGQTEAFF.

The chain is built from TRBV5-1 and TRBJ1-2; TRBD1 might be the D (5 bases). The CDR3 totals 14 residues. Germline CDR1 reads SGHRS; CDR2 reads YFSETQ. Trimming left V 4 bases short and J 3 bases short, with 13 bases between. The CDR3 DNA is TGCGCCAGCAGCCCAGAACAGGCACACTATGGCTACACCTTC. Protein sequence: CASSPEQAHYGYTF. Full variable domain (outside the CDR3, taken from reference TRBV5-1 and TRBJ1-2): KAGVTQTPRYLIKTRGQQVTLSCSPISGHRSVSWYQQTPGQGLQFLFEYFSETQRNKGNFPGRFSGRQFSNSRSEMNVSTLELGDSALYLCASSPEQAHYGYTFGSGTRLTVV.

The J gene is TRBJ2-7, the V gene TRBV4-2; 14 bases match TRBD2. The germline gives CDR1 LGHNA, CDR2 YNFKEQ. This CDR3 is 18 amino acids long. After removal of 1 base from V and 6 bases from J, the junction contained 11 bases not matched to a gene. CDR3: CASSQGGTSGSKVREQYF. CDR3 coding DNA: TGTGCCAGCAGCCAAGGGGGGACTAGCGGGAGTAAAGTTCGCGAGCAGTACTTC.

The chain uses TRBV9 and TRBJ2-1; TRBD2 matches 8 bases. Trimming took 4 bases from V and 0 from J; bases not matched to a gene: 3. Germline V CDR1 and CDR2: SGDLS, YYNGEE. The length of the CDR3 is 15 residues. The CDR3 sequence: CASSISGDSYNEQFF. The DNA of the CDR3 is TGTGCCAGCAGCATTAGCGGGGACTCCTACAATGAGCAGTTCTTC.

The chain uses TRBV4-1 and TRBJ2-5; TRBD1 agrees at 9 bases. J was trimmed by 6 bases and V by 2 bases; bases with no gene match: 1. Germline V gene data show CDR1 as MGHRA and CDR2 as YSYEKL. The length of the CDR3 is 13 residues. Here the CDR3 DNA reads TGCGCCAGCAGCCAAAACAGGGGGCAGACCCAGTACTTC. Amino acids: CASSQNRGQTQYF.

In its sample, this clone was seen once. The J gene is TRBJ2-1, the V gene TRBV28; possible D gene TRBD2, 6 bases. CDR1 is MDHEN and CDR2 is SYDVKM in the germline V gene. Trimming took off 6 bases at V and 8 bases at J, with 20 bases between the two ends. This CDR3 region has 15 residues. The chain's CDR3 is CASRAPGQGLDEQFF. For the CDR3, the DNA is TGTGCCAGCAGGGCTCCGGGCCAGGGACTCGATGAGCAGTTCTTC.

The gene calls are TRBV11-3 and TRBJ1-3; unclear D gene. V lost 2 bases, J lost 0 bases, and 5 bases lay in between. Germline loops: CDR1 SGHNT, CDR2 YENEEA. This CDR3 is built from 14 residues. The CDR3 coding sequence is TGTGCCAGCAGCTTACACAGCTCTGGAAACACCATATATTTT. This encodes CASSLHSSGNTIYF.

This rearrangement joins TRBV19 to TRBJ1-6; D unclear. V lost 4 bases and J lost 2, with 12 bases in between. This CDR3 contains 16 residues. Germline CDR1 is LNHDA and CDR2 is SQIVND (reference sequence). DNA of the CDR3: TGTGCCAGTAGTAGGAGGAGCGATCCCTATAATTCACCCCTCCACTTT. Translated, it gives CASSRRSDPYNSPLHF.

The chain links TRBV25-1 to TRBJ2-1; 7 nucleotides align to TRBD1. This CDR3 spans 13 amino acids. The V and J ends lost 4 bases and 4 bases, in that order; junction bases with no gene match: 1. CDR1 and CDR2 from the germline V gene are MGHDK and SYGVNS. CDR3 sequence: CASSGTGYNEQFF. The CDR3 coding sequence is TGTGCCAGCAGTGGGACAGGTTACAATGAGCAGTTCTTC.

This chain joins TRBV4-3 and TRBJ2-1; D is undetermined. The V gene's germline CDR1 is LGHNA and CDR2 YSLEER. This CDR3 is built from 14 residues. Trimming took off 4 bases at V and 0 bases at J, with 7 bases between the two ends. The CDR3: CASSLQSSYNEQFF. The CDR3 nucleotides read TGCGCCAGCAGCCTACAGAGCTCCTACAATGAGCAGTTCTTC.

The rearrangement links TRBV9 to TRBJ1-1, with D possibly being TRBD1 (6 bases). The CDR3 covers 13 residues. Between the trimmed V and J ends, which lost 2 bases and 1 base, there was a span of 6 bases. The germline V gene encodes CDR1 SGDLS and CDR2 YYNGEE. For the CDR3, the DNA is TGTGCCAGCAGCGTCAGGGGGAACACTGAAGCTTTCTTT. This codes for CASSVRGNTEAFF.

This clone appeared a single time. V and J are TRBV7-9 and TRBJ1-5; D uncertain. Germline V gene lookup returns CDR1 SEHNR and CDR2 FQNEAQ (reference sequence). The CDR3 runs to 14 residues. Between the trimmed V and J ends, which lost 0 bases and 2 bases, there was a span of 5 bases. CDR3 protein: CASSLAGGNQPQHF. The CDR3, as DNA: TGTGCCAGCAGCTTAGCCGGGGGCAATCAGCCCCAGCATTTT.

The rearrangement uses TRBV29-1 and TRBJ2-6; unclear D gene. CDR1 and CDR2 from the germline V gene are SQVTM and ANQGSEA. The CDR3 covers 13 residues. The V end was cut by 3 bases, the J end by 0 bases, with 3 bases between. This CDR3 is CSVDYSGANVLTF. In DNA form, the CDR3 reads TGCAGCGTTGATTACTCTGGGGCCAACGTCCTGACTTTC.

The chain couples TRBV7-2 to TRBJ2-1, with 7 positions matching TRBD2. Germline lookup yields CDR1 SGHTA and CDR2 FQGNSA. This CDR3 spans 16 amino acids. Germline trimming cut 4 bases from V and 3 bases from J; bases unmatched to any gene: 9. CDR3 sequence (DNA): TGTGCCAGCAGCTCGTACCCGAGCGGGGTCTACAATGAGCAGTTCTTC. Protein product: CASSSYPSGVYNEQFF.

This chain links TRBV29-1 with TRBJ2-2; D is unresolved. The CDR3 consists of 12 residues. Trimming took 4 bases from V and 0 from J, leaving 3 bases between them. Germline-derived CDR1 and CDR2 are SQVTM and ANQGSEA. CDR3 sequence (DNA): TGCAGCGTTGCTGCGAACACCGGGGAGCTGTTTTTT. Its protein is CSVAANTGELFF.

V usage is TRBV2 and J usage is TRBJ1-4; D is unresolved. CDR3 length: 13 residues. The ends were cut back, 8 bases at V and 4 bases at J, with 11 bases in the middle. Germline V lookup: CDR1 SNHLY, CDR2 FYNNEI. CDR3 DNA: TGTGCCAGCCAAGTCAGGCTTAATGAAAAACTGTTTTTT. Residues: CASQVRLNEKLFF.

V usage is TRBV9 and J usage is TRBJ2-2; 8 positions agree with TRBD1. The trim removed 0 bases at V and 1 base at J, leaving 5 bases unmatched. This CDR3 contains 17 residues. In germline, CDR1 is SGDLS, CDR2 YYNGEE. The CDR3 sequence: CASSVGTGGRNTGELFF. The CDR3 DNA sequence: TGTGCCAGCAGCGTAGGCACAGGGGGTAGGAACACCGGGGAGCTGTTTTTT.

This rearrangement joins TRBV4-2 to TRBJ2-2, with TRBD1 matching 11 bases. Germline assignment: CDR1 LGHNA and CDR2 YNFKEQ. J was trimmed by 7 bases and V by 0 bases; bases with no gene match: 4. The CDR3 is 16 residues long. CDR3 loop: CASSQEGTGGIGELFF. Here the CDR3 DNA reads TGTGCCAGCAGCCAAGAGGGGACAGGGGGGATCGGGGAGCTGTTTTTT.

The genes are TRBV11-2 and TRBJ2-1; 8 bases are shared with TRBD2. Germline CDR1 reads SGHAT; CDR2 reads FQNNGV. J lost 10 bases, V lost 5 bases, and 22 bases had no gene match. The CDR3 covers 18 residues. The CDR3 DNA follows: TGTGCCAGCAGCCCGGTAAAATCCACTAGCGGCCGCAACGGGGAGCAGTTCTTC. The encoded protein is CASSPVKSTSGRNGEQFF.

The chain combines TRBV28 with TRBJ1-4; 7 bases align to TRBD1. There are 14 residues in the CDR3. The trim removed 6 bases at V and 2 bases at J, leaving 3 bases unmatched. In germline, CDR1 is MDHEN, CDR2 SYDVKM. CDR3 nucleotide sequence: TGTGCCAGCAGACCGGGACAGACTAATGAAAAACTGTTTTTT. It translates to CASRPGQTNEKLFF.

Only one count was recorded for this clone. The rearrangement uses TRBV12-5 and TRBJ1-2, with TRBD1 as a possible D gene (6 bases). The V end lost 6 bases, the J end lost 3 bases, and 14 bases lay between the germline ends. Germline CDR1 is LGHNT and CDR2 is FRNRAP. The CDR3 totals 14 residues. In DNA, the CDR3 is TGTGCTAGTGGGCCTTCGACAGGTTACTATGGCTACACCTTC. Amino acids: CASGPSTGYYGYTF.

The chain uses TRBV4-1 and TRBJ2-1; D perhaps matches TRBD2 (5 bases). Germline V lookup: CDR1 MGHRA, CDR2 YSYEKL. This CDR3 has 15 residues. Trimming stripped 4 bases from V and 8 bases from J, with 18 bases between. The CDR3 loop reads CASSRLPVEVDEQFF. In nucleotides, the CDR3 is TGCGCCAGCAGCCGACTCCCGGTGGAGGTCGATGAGCAGTTCTTC.

The chain links TRBV7-2 to TRBJ2-7; 7 bases map to TRBD1. This CDR3 spans 12 amino acids. Trimming removed 5 bases from V and 8 bases from J; junction bases left unmatched: 6. Germline V CDR1 and CDR2: SGHTA, FQGNSA. DNA for the CDR3: TGTGCCAGCAGCCCTAGGACAGGCCAGCAGTACTTC. Amino acids: CASSPRTGQQYF.

V gene TRBV19 combines with J gene TRBJ2-7; 10 positions match TRBD1. Germline CDR1 reads LNHDA; CDR2 reads SQIVND (reference sequence). The CDR3 totals 13 residues. The trim removed 5 bases at V and 8 bases at J, leaving 6 bases unmatched. CDR3 coding DNA: TGTGCCAGTAGTCGGGACAGGGGTTTGAAGCAGTACTTC. It translates to CASSRDRGLKQYF.

The rearrangement joins TRBV12-5 to TRBJ2-3, with 8 nucleotides matching TRBD1. The ends lost 5 bases at V and 0 bases at J; junction bases unmatched: 7. Germline lookup yields CDR1 LGHNT and CDR2 FRNRAP. This CDR3 is 16 amino acids long. Here the CDR3 reads CASGPGTGYSTDTQYF. The CDR3 DNA follows: TGTGCTAGTGGTCCCGGGACAGGTTATAGCACAGATACGCAGTATTTT.